The 4 T cell receptor beta chains given below trace back to one sample, sequenced in a study of control samples from healthy donors and cancer patients. Generated by immunoSEQ multiplex PCR, the TCRdb table keeps only in-frame clones and is missing some. The sample contains under 200,000 clones, about 86% of which appear only once. Source material: blood. These receptors originate from a woman under 40 in good health.

CDR3 amino acids: CASSYSAGNTLSYNYNEQFF. CDR3 sequence (DNA): TGTGCCAGCAGTTACTCGGCGGGAAACACCCTATCGTACAACTACAATGAGCAGTTCTTC. The V and J genes are TRBV6-2 or TRBV6-3 and TRBJ2-1, with D perhaps matching TRBD2 (6 bases). CDR3 length: 20 residues. Germline CDR1 reads MNHEY; CDR2 reads SVGEGT. Trimming took off 0 bases at V and 3 bases at J, with 24 bases between the two ends.

V usage is TRBV5-4 and J usage is TRBJ2-5, with a possible D match to TRBD2 (5 bases). Deletions cut 7 bases from V and 5 bases from J, with 15 bases between. The germline V gene encodes CDR1 SGHNT and CDR2 YYREEE (reference sequence). The CDR3 is made up of 13 amino acids. This CDR3 reads CASPSGPGETQYF. CDR3 DNA sequence: TGTGCCAGCCCCTCGGGCCCGGGGGAGACCCAGTACTTC.

The V call is TRBV14, the J call TRBJ2-1; unclear D gene. Germline CDR1 is SGHDN and CDR2 is FVKESK. The CDR3 consists of 14 residues. V dropped 0 bases and J dropped 7 bases, with 10 bases sitting between them. CDR3 protein: CASSQERLPNEQFF. CDR3 in DNA: TGTGCCAGCAGCCAAGAGCGTCTACCAAATGAGCAGTTCTTC.

The J gene is TRBJ1-1, the V gene TRBV13, with a tentative D call TRBD1 (6 bases). The CDR3 runs 14 residues. Per germline, CDR1 PRHDT and CDR2 FYEKMQ (reference sequence). V was pared by 0 bases and J by 6 bases, with 11 bases between. The CDR3 bases are TGTGCCAGCAGCTTAGGCAGGGGTCTACCTGAAGCTTTCTTT. Its translation is CASSLGRGLPEAFF.